This T cell receptor (beta chain) emerged from a study of cytomegalovirus exposure and HLA in healthy donors. Study findings and constraints: It was confirmed in vitro that three of the CMV-associated chains were specific for CMV antigens. Prediction of most subjects' HLA-A and HLA-B alleles by TCR beta sequences was reportedly accurate. When analyzed later, a missense DCLRE1C variant was found to be linked to TCR beta V- and J-gene trimming. By a later analysis, the bulk of CMV-associated TCR beta chains appeared HLA-restricted.

On this clone itself: The antigen is unknown.

CDR1 SEHNR and CDR2 FQNEAQ come from the germline V gene (reference sequence). V shed 1 base, J shed 8 bases, and the junction held 6 bases outside the gene matches. The CDR3 runs 15 residues. A multiplex PCR was run with 60 Vbeta primers and 13 Jbeta primers. TCRdb's table, derived via immunoSEQ multiplex PCR, lists solely in-frame clones and lacks some. The table lists about 200,000 clones, approximately 86% of them singletons. The sequencing input was PBMCs. V gene TRBV7-9 combines with J gene TRBJ2-1, with TRBD2 identical over 9 bases. The sequence derives from a woman younger than 45 in good health and CMV-seronegative. This chain's CDR3 is CASSLGSGSRDEQFF. CDR3 nucleotides: TGTGCCAGCAGCTTAGGTAGCGGGAGTAGGGATGAGCAGTTCTTC.